The 20 T cell receptor beta chains below come from one sample, sequenced in a study of shared T cell receptors in the human thymus. The repertoire was sequenced with immunoSEQ multiplex PCR; TCRdb's copy has only in-frame clones and lacks some. The repertoire holds fewer than 700,000 clones, around 87% seen once, with about 0.01% in the top ten. This sample also appeared in a second study, on human thymus T cells.

The sample consisted of thymocytes. Every receptor here comes from a boy younger than two with a congenital heart defect.

This clone was seen only once. The chain carries TRBV7-7 and TRBJ2-5; 7 nucleotides align to TRBD2. This CDR3 spans 19 amino acids. The germline V gene has CDR1 SSHAT and CDR2 FNYEAQ (reference sequence). V lost 1 base and J lost 1; bases outside the gene matches: 15. The CDR3 region is CASSLGARLLAGAQETQYF. The CDR3 bases are TGTGCCAGCAGCTTAGGGGCTCGTCTCCTGGCGGGAGCCCAAGAGACCCAGTACTTC.

This chain links TRBV4-3 with TRBJ2-7; 9 nucleotides align to TRBD1. Germline CDR1 reads LGHNA; CDR2 reads YSLEER. This CDR3 is built from 20 residues. After removal of 1 base from V and 3 bases from J, the junction contained 19 bases not matched to a gene. DNA of the CDR3: TGCGCCAGCAGCCAAGCCGCGCCTCGGGACAGGGCTAGTATGGTCTACGAGCAGTACTTC. Its translation: CASSQAAPRDRASMVYEQYF.

The gene calls are TRBV15 and TRBJ2-5; TRBD2 matches 8 bases. Per the germline V gene, CDR1 is LNHNV and CDR2 is YYDKDF (reference sequence). With V trimmed by 0 bases and J by 5 bases, 11 bases remained unmatched. This CDR3 has 17 residues. CDR3 in amino acids: CATSRDTSGQREETQYF. CDR3 nucleotides: TGTGCCACCAGCAGAGATACTAGCGGCCAAAGGGAGGAGACCCAGTACTTC.

This rearrangement joins TRBV9 to TRBJ2-7; D may be TRBD1 (5 bases). V lost 0 bases and J 5 bases, leaving 12 bases between the germline ends. This CDR3 contains 14 residues. The V gene's germline CDR1 is SGDLS and CDR2 YYNGEE. The CDR3 is CASSVAPGPHEQYF. CDR3 coding DNA: TGTGCCAGCAGCGTAGCTCCAGGGCCCCACGAGCAGTACTTC.

The rearrangement links TRBV2 to TRBJ2-1; TRBD1 aligns across 8 bases. The CDR3 is 15 residues long. V lost 6 bases to trimming and J lost 5 bases; unmatched junction nucleotides: 9. CDR1 and CDR2 from the germline V gene are SNHLY and FYNNEI. The CDR3 DNA reads TGTGCCAGCAGCCCCACAGGGGGATATAACAATGAGCAGTTCTTC. It translates to CASSPTGGYNNEQFF.

The count of this clone is one. The CDR3 sequence: CASRPRVGNTEAFF. CDR3 coding DNA: TGTGCCAGCAGACCCAGGGTGGGGAACACTGAAGCTTTCTTT. The chain carries TRBV27 and TRBJ1-1; TRBD1 might be the D (5 bases). CDR1 is MNHEY, CDR2 SMNVEV, per germline (reference sequence). V was pared by 6 bases and J by 1 base, with 12 bases between. CDR3 size: 14 residues.

The genes are TRBV15 and TRBJ2-7; D call uncertain. V was pared by 2 bases and J by 6 bases, with 5 bases between. Germline CDR1 and CDR2: LNHNV and YYDKDF (reference sequence). This CDR3 has 11 residues. The CDR3 coding sequence is TGTGCCACCAGCAGACTAGGCGAGCAGTACTTC. This gives the protein CATSRLGEQYF.

The chain carries TRBV6-1 and TRBJ2-7, with 7 bases identical to TRBD1. CDR3 length equals 15 residues. Germline assignment: CDR1 MNHNS and CDR2 SASEGT. V was pared by 5 bases and J by 3 bases, with 10 bases of the junction left unmatched. The CDR3 spells CASSTWDSGYYEQYF. CDR3 DNA sequence: TGTGCCAGCAGTACTTGGGACAGCGGCTACTACGAGCAGTACTTC.

The chain employs TRBV27 and TRBJ1-2; D is unresolved. With 3 bases removed from V and 0 bases from J, the gap between germline ends came to 14 bases. The CDR3 is 16 residues long. CDR1 MNHEY and CDR2 SMNVEV come from the germline V gene (reference sequence). The CDR3 DNA sequence: TGTGCCAGCAGTTTGAAGCGGAGTGGAGCTAACTATGGCTACACCTTC. Translating it yields CASSLKRSGANYGYTF.

This rearrangement joins TRBV7-9 to TRBJ1-4; tentative D call: TRBD1 (5 bases). This CDR3 is built from 16 residues. Between the trimmed V and J ends, which lost 5 bases and 8 bases, there was a span of 21 bases. Germline loops: CDR1 SEHNR, CDR2 FQNEAQ (reference sequence). The CDR3 DNA is TGTGCCAGCAGCCCCTCGCGACGGAGGGGTTCCGAAAAACTGTTTTTT. Amino acids: CASSPSRRRGSEKLFF.

This sequence joins TRBV9 and TRBJ2-2, with D uncertain. The CDR3 sequence is 13 residues long. Germline V gene lookup returns CDR1 SGDLS and CDR2 YYNGEE. Trimming left V 3 bases short and J 6 bases short, with 9 bases between. CDR3 DNA: TGTGCCAGCAGCGCCCTATACCCCGGGGAGCTGTTTTTT. It yields the protein CASSALYPGELFF. Full variable domain (remainder filled in from reference TRBV9 and TRBJ2-2): DSGVTQTPKHLITATGQRVTLRCSPRSGDLSVYWYQQSLDQGLQFLIQYYNGEERAKGNILERFSAQQFPDLHSELNLSSLELGDSALYFCASSALYPGELFFGEGSRLTVL.

The CDR3 nucleotides read TGTGCCAGCAGCGACAGGTTTGGCTACACCTTC. This gives the protein CASSDRFGYTF. The chain employs TRBV6-1 and TRBJ1-2; possible D gene TRBD1, 6 bases. Germline-derived CDR1 and CDR2 are MNHNS and SASEGT. V was pared by 6 bases and J by 7 bases, with 9 bases between. This CDR3 comprises 11 residues.

This chain uses TRBV27 with TRBJ1-4; TRBD1 agrees at 7 bases. The V gene end was trimmed by 5 bases and the J gene end by 8 bases; junction bases not matched to a gene: 11. CDR3 length equals 15 residues. The germline V gene encodes CDR1 MNHEY and CDR2 SMNVEV (reference sequence). The CDR3 loop reads CASSPQGNRHEKLFF. CDR3 nucleotide sequence: TGTGCCAGCAGTCCACAGGGGAATAGGCACGAAAAACTGTTTTTT.

V usage is TRBV18 and J usage is TRBJ2-1; possible D gene TRBD2, 6 bases. The CDR3 runs to 17 residues. The germline V gene encodes CDR1 KGHSH and CDR2 LQKENI. The V end lost 5 bases, the J end lost 6 bases, and 23 bases lay between the germline ends. The CDR3 reads CASSAPGEPYRLNEQFF. CDR3 nucleotides: TGTGCCAGCTCAGCCCCGGGAGAGCCTTACAGACTCAATGAGCAGTTCTTC.

As concerns this clone: Its ends do not fully match the called genes, so a read error is possible. The rearrangement uses TRBV19 and TRBJ2-1, with TRBD1 identical over 10 bases. This CDR3 comprises 17 residues. The germline V gene has CDR1 LNHDA and CDR2 SQIVND (reference sequence). The CDR3 loop reads CASSMRGDRGRRNGQFF. The CDR3 nucleotides are TGTGCCAGTAGTATGAGGGGCGACAGGGGGCGCCGTAATGGGCAGTTCTTC. Together with reference TRBV19 and TRBJ2-1, the CDR3 gives the full variable domain: DGGITQSPKYLFRKEGQNVTLSCEQNLNHDAMYWYRQDPGQGLRLIYYSQIVNDFQKGDIAEGYSVSREKKESFPLTVTSAQKNPTAFYLCASSMRGDRGRRNGQFFGPGTRLTVL.

The V and J genes are TRBV19 and TRBJ1-1, with a weak D call TRBD1 (5 bases). The CDR3 totals 14 residues. V was cut by 5 bases and J by 4 bases, with 14 bases left in between. Per germline, CDR1 LNHDA and CDR2 SQIVND (reference sequence). The CDR3 is CASSLSRVGTEAFF. In DNA, the CDR3 is TGTGCCAGTAGTTTAAGCAGGGTTGGCACTGAAGCTTTCTTT. Supplemented by reference TRBV19 and TRBJ1-1, the full variable domain reads DGGITQSPKYLFRKEGQNVTLSCEQNLNHDAMYWYRQDPGQGLRLIYYSQIVNDFQKGDIAEGYSVSREKKESFPLTVTSAQKNPTAFYLCASSLSRVGTEAFFGQGTRLTVV.

This clone appeared a single time. The V gene is TRBV18, the J gene TRBJ1-3, with a tentative D call TRBD1 (6 bases). The CDR3 has 17 residues. Trimming took off 3 bases at V and 0 bases at J, with 15 bases between the two ends. The germline CDR1 and CDR2 sequences are KGHSH and LQKENI. The CDR3 loop reads CASSPPPGGLSGNTIYF. CDR3 DNA sequence: TGTGCCAGCTCACCCCCTCCCGGGGGGCTCTCTGGAAACACCATATATTTT.

The chain employs TRBV7-9 and TRBJ2-1, with 7 bases fitting TRBD2. Germline lookup yields CDR1 SEHNR and CDR2 FQNEAQ (reference sequence). The CDR3 contains 10 residues. The CDR3 sequence: CGGGSNEQFF. The CDR3 DNA reads as TGTGGGGGGGGGAGCAATGAGCAGTTCTTC.

The V and J genes are TRBV14 and TRBJ2-1; D is ambiguous. Germline V gives CDR1 SGHDN, CDR2 FVKESK. The CDR3 sequence is 16 residues long. Trimming took off 2 bases at V and 5 bases at J, with 16 bases between the two ends. CDR3 sequence reads: CASSQYSQIANNEQFF. The CDR3 DNA sequence: TGTGCCAGCAGCCAATATTCACAAATAGCTAACAATGAGCAGTTCTTC.

V and J are TRBV15 and TRBJ2-3, with D tentatively TRBD2 (8 bases). Germline lookup yields CDR1 LNHNV and CDR2 YYDKDF (reference sequence). Trimming cost V 4 bases and J 2 bases, with 28 bases left between them. The CDR3 runs 20 residues. CDR3 region: CATSNRGGLAGTRFTDTQYF. CDR3 bases: TGTGCCACCAGCAACAGGGGAGGTCTCGCCGGGACTAGATTCACAGATACGCAGTATTTT.